This is a list of T cell receptor beta chains from one sample in a study of cytomegalovirus exposure and HLA in healthy donors. The assay was immunoSEQ multiplex PCR, and TCRdb's table has in-frame clones only and misses some. Among about 150,000 clones listed, around 85% were seen once. The specimen was PBMCs. All receptors come from a male donor in good health and CMV-seronegative. Both conserved end residues are part of each CDR3. Fields, in order: D gene, J gene, V gene, clone size, CDR3 DNA, CDR3 protein. A D gene is named only where the DNA matches it firmly. For some rows the clone size is stated as once, few or many, or as a class when expanded; others skip it.

d_call: NA; j_call: TRBJ1-1; v_call: TRBV19; clone_size: NA; cdr3_nt: TGTGCCAGTAGTAGACAAGTGCCTGGCACTGAAGCTTTCTTT; cdr3_aa: CASSRQVPGTEAFF
d_call: NA; j_call: TRBJ2-7; v_call: TRBV7-2; clone_size: NA; cdr3_nt: TGTGCCAGCAGCCCGTCGGCGGCGAGCTCCTACGAGCAGTACTTC; cdr3_aa: CASSPSAASSYEQYF
d_call: NA; j_call: TRBJ2-3; v_call: TRBV30; clone_size: NA; cdr3_nt: TGTGCCTGGAGTGTAAACGGGGTCAGAGGTGGTACGCAGTATTTT; cdr3_aa: CAWSVNGVRGGTQYF
d_call: NA; j_call: TRBJ1-5; v_call: TRBV30; clone_size: few; cdr3_nt: TGTGCCTGGAGTAAGAGTTCCTATCAGCCCCAGCATTTT; cdr3_aa: CAWSKSSYQPQHF
d_call: TRBD1; j_call: TRBJ2-7; v_call: TRBV29-1; clone_size: NA; cdr3_nt: TGCAGCGTTGTGGGGACAGGGGGCAAGGAGCAGTACTTC; cdr3_aa: CSVVGTGGKEQYF
d_call: NA; j_call: TRBJ2-3; v_call: TRBV5-1; clone_size: NA; cdr3_nt: TGCGCCAGCAGCTTGGGCTTATCTTACAGGAGATCAGATACGCAGTATTTT; cdr3_aa: CASSLGLSYRRSDTQYF
d_call: NA; j_call: TRBJ1-5; v_call: TRBV7-2; clone_size: once; cdr3_nt: TGTGCCAGCAGCTCACCGAAGGGGGGGCGAGGACAGCCCCAGCATTTT; cdr3_aa: CASSSPKGGRGQPQHF
d_call: NA; j_call: TRBJ2-2; v_call: TRBV7-8; clone_size: NA; cdr3_nt: TGTGCCAGCAGCTGGGGGGCGAACACCGGGGAGCTGTTTTTT; cdr3_aa: CASSWGANTGELFF
d_call: NA; j_call: TRBJ2-7; v_call: TRBV6-1; clone_size: NA; cdr3_nt: TGCGCCAGCAGTGAATGGCACAGCACCTACGAGCAGTACTTC; cdr3_aa: CASSEWHSTYEQYF
d_call: NA; j_call: TRBJ1-6; v_call: TRBV7-2; clone_size: NA; cdr3_nt: TGTGCCAGCAGCTTCGTCGGGGGATTGGGTTCACCCCTCCACTTT; cdr3_aa: CASSFVGGLGSPLHF
d_call: NA; j_call: TRBJ1-2; v_call: TRBV19; clone_size: NA; cdr3_nt: TGTGCCGGTCAGGGTTTAACCGGCTACACCTTC; cdr3_aa: CAGQGLTGYTF
d_call: TRBD1; j_call: TRBJ2-7; v_call: TRBV5-8; clone_size: once; cdr3_nt: TGTGCCAGCAGCCGGGACAGAAACTACGAGCAGTACTTC; cdr3_aa: CASSRDRNYEQYF
d_call: TRBD1; j_call: TRBJ2-1; v_call: TRBV11-3; clone_size: NA; cdr3_nt: TGTGCCAGCAGCTTAGAGCAAGGGGGCTCCGCTACCTACAATGAGCAGTTCTTC; cdr3_aa: CASSLEQGGSATYNEQFF
d_call: NA; j_call: TRBJ2-5; v_call: TRBV15; clone_size: NA; cdr3_nt: TGTGCCACCAGCAGAGACCGAAGGGGTCCATCTTCGGGGACCCAGTACTTC; cdr3_aa: CATSRDRRGPSSGTQYF
d_call: TRBD1; j_call: TRBJ1-1; v_call: TRBV7-2; clone_size: NA; cdr3_nt: TGTGCCAGCAGCTTACTACAGGCAGGGGGAAACACTGAAGCTTTCTTT; cdr3_aa: CASSLLQAGGNTEAFF
d_call: NA; j_call: TRBJ2-1; v_call: TRBV6-5; clone_size: NA; cdr3_nt: TGTGCCAGCAGTTTTAACAGGGCCTACAATGAGCAGTTCTTC; cdr3_aa: CASSFNRAYNEQFF
d_call: TRBD1; j_call: TRBJ1-4; v_call: TRBV5-1; clone_size: NA; cdr3_nt: TGCGCCAGCAGCTCCGGCGCAGGGGGCATAGCTAATGAAAAACTGTTTTTT; cdr3_aa: CASSSGAGGIANEKLFF
d_call: NA; j_call: TRBJ2-2; v_call: TRBV6-6; clone_size: NA; cdr3_nt: TGTGCCAGCAGCAACGCCGGAGGCACCGGGGAGCTGTTTTTT; cdr3_aa: CASSNAGGTGELFF
d_call: NA; j_call: TRBJ2-7; v_call: TRBV19; clone_size: NA; cdr3_nt: TGTGCCAGTAGTATAGCAGAGCCAGGTACCTACGAGCAGTACTTC; cdr3_aa: CASSIAEPGTYEQYF
d_call: NA; j_call: TRBJ2-7; v_call: TRBV5-1; clone_size: NA; cdr3_nt: TGCGCCAGCAGGGCACAGACATACGAGCAGTACTTC; cdr3_aa: CASRAQTYEQYF
d_call: TRBD1; j_call: TRBJ2-5; v_call: TRBV13; clone_size: few; cdr3_nt: TGTGCCAGCAGCTTAGCCTCCGGGACAGCCCAAGAGACCCAGTACTTC; cdr3_aa: CASSLASGTAQETQYF
d_call: NA; j_call: TRBJ2-7; v_call: TRBV5-1; clone_size: NA; cdr3_nt: TGCGCCAGCAGCCCCCAGGGCTACGAGCAGTACTTC; cdr3_aa: CASSPQGYEQYF
d_call: TRBD1; j_call: TRBJ1-1; v_call: TRBV13; clone_size: NA; cdr3_nt: TGTGCCAGCAACGACCTGGGACAGACGAACACTGAAGCTTTCTTT; cdr3_aa: CASNDLGQTNTEAFF
d_call: NA; j_call: TRBJ2-7; v_call: TRBV7-9; clone_size: NA; cdr3_nt: TGTGCCAGCAGCCGGGAGTACGAGCAGTACTTC; cdr3_aa: CASSREYEQYF
d_call: TRBD1; j_call: TRBJ1-5; v_call: TRBV27; clone_size: NA; cdr3_nt: TGTGCCAGCAGGGAAGGGGGCACGACCGTGTCCCAGCATTTT; cdr3_aa: CASREGGTTVSQHF
d_call: TRBD2; j_call: TRBJ2-2; v_call: TRBV15; clone_size: NA; cdr3_nt: TGTGCCACCAGCAGAGGCCTAGAGCGGGGATCCACCGGGGAGCTGTTTTTT; cdr3_aa: CATSRGLERGSTGELFF
d_call: TRBD1; j_call: TRBJ1-1; v_call: TRBV6-5; clone_size: NA; cdr3_nt: TGTGCCAGCAGTTTAGGACAGGGGCCTAATGAAGCTTTCTTT; cdr3_aa: CASSLGQGPNEAFF
d_call: TRBD1; j_call: TRBJ1-6; v_call: TRBV7-6; clone_size: NA; cdr3_nt: TGTGCCAGCAGCTTAGCCAGGGGGGATTCACCCCTCCACTTT; cdr3_aa: CASSLARGDSPLHF
d_call: NA; j_call: TRBJ1-2; v_call: TRBV14; clone_size: NA; cdr3_nt: TGTGCCAGCAGCCTTAAGACAGGAATCTCCTATGGCTACACCTTC; cdr3_aa: CASSLKTGISYGYTF
d_call: TRBD1; j_call: TRBJ2-6; v_call: TRBV6-1; clone_size: NA; cdr3_nt: TGTGCCAGCAGTGATGGGACAGACTCTGGGGCCAACGTCCTGACTTTC; cdr3_aa: CASSDGTDSGANVLTF
d_call: TRBD2; j_call: TRBJ2-3; v_call: TRBV5-1; clone_size: NA; cdr3_nt: TGCGCCAGCAGCTTGCTCGGGGGGGCCCCAGATACGCAGTATTTT; cdr3_aa: CASSLLGGAPDTQYF
d_call: NA; j_call: TRBJ1-1; v_call: TRBV18; clone_size: few; cdr3_nt: TGTGCCAGCTCACCGCAAGGGAGTAACACTGAAGCTTTCTTT; cdr3_aa: CASSPQGSNTEAFF
d_call: NA; j_call: TRBJ1-2; v_call: TRBV20-1; clone_size: NA; cdr3_nt: TGCAGTGCTAAGTTCGGGGGCTACACCTTC; cdr3_aa: CSAKFGGYTF
d_call: TRBD1; j_call: TRBJ1-2; v_call: TRBV6-1; clone_size: NA; cdr3_nt: TGTGCCAGCAGTGAGTCCATGTTTAGGGGGCTTGAAGGCTACACCTTC; cdr3_aa: CASSESMFRGLEGYTF
d_call: TRBD1; j_call: TRBJ1-2; v_call: TRBV19; clone_size: NA; cdr3_nt: TGTGCCAGTAGTATCTCAGGGGGGAATGGCTACACCTTC; cdr3_aa: CASSISGGNGYTF
d_call: NA; j_call: TRBJ1-5; v_call: TRBV19; clone_size: few; cdr3_nt: TGTGCCAGTAGTACGATGGGCGCAAGGAATCAGCCCCAGCATTTT; cdr3_aa: CASSTMGARNQPQHF
d_call: NA; j_call: TRBJ1-1; v_call: TRBV6-5; clone_size: NA; cdr3_nt: TGTGCCAGCAGTTACTCCCCAACAGAGAACACTGAAGCTTTCTTT; cdr3_aa: CASSYSPTENTEAFF
d_call: NA; j_call: TRBJ2-5; v_call: TRBV10-1; clone_size: NA; cdr3_nt: TGCGCCAGCCAAGCGGGACAGGCTGAGACCCAGTACTTC; cdr3_aa: CASQAGQAETQYF
d_call: TRBD1; j_call: TRBJ1-1; v_call: TRBV6-5; clone_size: NA; cdr3_nt: TGTGCCAGCACCCACGAACAGGGGCTGAACACTGAAGCTTTCTTT; cdr3_aa: CASTHEQGLNTEAFF
d_call: TRBD2; j_call: TRBJ2-1; v_call: TRBV27; clone_size: NA; cdr3_nt: TGTGCCAGCAGTCCTCTAGCGGGGGGCGGATATGAGCAGTTCTTC; cdr3_aa: CASSPLAGGGYEQFF
d_call: NA; j_call: TRBJ2-6; v_call: TRBV19; clone_size: NA; cdr3_nt: TGTGCCAGTAGTAGGGACAGGGCCAACGTCCTGACTTTC; cdr3_aa: CASSRDRANVLTF
d_call: TRBD1; j_call: TRBJ2-7; v_call: TRBV6-6; clone_size: NA; cdr3_nt: TGTGCCAGCAGTTACTCTCCCAGGGGGCTCTACGAGCAGTACTTC; cdr3_aa: CASSYSPRGLYEQYF
d_call: NA; j_call: TRBJ2-2; v_call: TRBV5-4; clone_size: few; cdr3_nt: TGTGCCAGCAGCCCTGGGGCGGGGCGGATAACATCCGGGGAGCTGTTTTTT; cdr3_aa: CASSPGAGRITSGELFF
d_call: NA; j_call: TRBJ2-2; v_call: TRBV4-1; clone_size: few; cdr3_nt: TGCGCCAGCAGCCTCCCACGGGCGAACACCGGGGAGCTGTTTTTT; cdr3_aa: CASSLPRANTGELFF
d_call: NA; j_call: TRBJ2-1; v_call: TRBV6-1; clone_size: NA; cdr3_nt: TGTGCCAGCAGTGATAACAGCTACAATGAGCAGTTCTTC; cdr3_aa: CASSDNSYNEQFF
d_call: NA; j_call: TRBJ1-2; v_call: TRBV6-6; clone_size: NA; cdr3_nt: TGTGCCAGCATCCCCCCAGGACAGAGGGGCTATGGCTACACCTTC; cdr3_aa: CASIPPGQRGYGYTF
d_call: TRBD1; j_call: TRBJ1-6; v_call: TRBV2; clone_size: NA; cdr3_nt: TGTGCCAGCAGTATACAGGGGGCCTATAATTCACCCCTCCACTTT; cdr3_aa: CASSIQGAYNSPLHF
d_call: NA; j_call: TRBJ1-3; v_call: TRBV7-2; clone_size: NA; cdr3_nt: TGTGCCAGCAGCTTAGGCCTTATCAGCGGATTGGCTGGAAACACCATATATTTT; cdr3_aa: CASSLGLISGLAGNTIYF
d_call: NA; j_call: TRBJ1-1; v_call: TRBV2; clone_size: NA; cdr3_nt: TGTGCCAGCAGTCTCCGGGGAGCTGAAGCTTTCTTT; cdr3_aa: CASSLRGAEAFF
d_call: TRBD1; j_call: TRBJ1-2; v_call: TRBV29-1; clone_size: NA; cdr3_nt: TGCAGCGTTCCCCTCCAGGGGGCGGGTGGCTACACCTTC; cdr3_aa: CSVPLQGAGGYTF
d_call: TRBD1; j_call: TRBJ2-1; v_call: TRBV11-2; clone_size: NA; cdr3_nt: TGTGCCAGCAGCTCACGGACAGGGGTCGATGAGCAGTTCTTC; cdr3_aa: CASSSRTGVDEQFF